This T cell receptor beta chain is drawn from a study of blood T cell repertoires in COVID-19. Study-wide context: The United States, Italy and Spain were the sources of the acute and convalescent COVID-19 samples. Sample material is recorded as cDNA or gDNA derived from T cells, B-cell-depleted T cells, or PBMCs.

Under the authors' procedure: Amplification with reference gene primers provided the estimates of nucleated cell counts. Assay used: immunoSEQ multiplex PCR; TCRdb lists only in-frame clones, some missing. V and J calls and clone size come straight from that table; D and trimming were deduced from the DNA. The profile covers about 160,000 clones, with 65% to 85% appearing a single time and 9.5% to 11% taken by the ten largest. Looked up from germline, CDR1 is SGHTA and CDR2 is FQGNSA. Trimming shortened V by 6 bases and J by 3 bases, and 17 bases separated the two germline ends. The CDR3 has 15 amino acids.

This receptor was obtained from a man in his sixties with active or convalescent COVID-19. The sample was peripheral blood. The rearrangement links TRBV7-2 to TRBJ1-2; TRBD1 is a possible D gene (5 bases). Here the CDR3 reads CASSQTQGRYYGYTF. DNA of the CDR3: TGTGCCAGCAGTCAAACCCAGGGTCGGTACTATGGCTACACCTTC.